This TCR beta chain was documented in a study of blood T cell repertoires in COVID-19. Overall study context: Material from acute and convalescent COVID-19 was sourced from the United States, Italy and Spain. Nucleic acid was either cDNA or gDNA, and it came from T cells, B-cell-depleted T cells, or PBMCs.

Per the authors' pipeline: Amplification from reference gene primers served as the basis for estimated nucleated cell counts. Method: immunoSEQ multiplex PCR; TCRdb's copy keeps in-frame clones and lacks some. The V and J calls and clone size are taken from that table; D and trimming were inferred from the DNA. This table holds some 100,000 clones, around 84% found once. This CDR3 is 14 amino acids long. Trimming took 7 bases from V and 0 from J; bases not matched to a gene: 4. Sequencing was done on a sample of peripheral blood. The chain combines TRBV5-3 with TRBJ2-3; 8 nucleotides line up with TRBD2. TRBV5-3 is noted as an ORF with a role that remains uncertain. The TCR was taken from a woman aged 55-69 years with acute or convalescent COVID-19. Here the CDR3 DNA reads TGTGCCAGAGTTAGCGGGGTTAGCACAGATACGCAGTATTTT. This translates into CARVSGVSTDTQYF.